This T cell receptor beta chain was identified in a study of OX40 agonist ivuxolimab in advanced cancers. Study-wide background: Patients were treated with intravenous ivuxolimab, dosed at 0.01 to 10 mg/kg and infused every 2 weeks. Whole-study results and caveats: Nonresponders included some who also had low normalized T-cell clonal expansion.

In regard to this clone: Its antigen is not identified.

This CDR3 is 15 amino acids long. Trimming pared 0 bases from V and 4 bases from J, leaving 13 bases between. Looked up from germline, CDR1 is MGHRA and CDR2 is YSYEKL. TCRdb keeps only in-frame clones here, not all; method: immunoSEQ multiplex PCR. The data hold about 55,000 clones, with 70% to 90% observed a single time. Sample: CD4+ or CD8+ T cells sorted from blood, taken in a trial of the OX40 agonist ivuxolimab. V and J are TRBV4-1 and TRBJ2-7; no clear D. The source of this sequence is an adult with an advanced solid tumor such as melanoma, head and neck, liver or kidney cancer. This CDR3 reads CASSQEVLRIYEQYF. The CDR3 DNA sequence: TGCGCCAGCAGCCAAGAAGTGCTACGGATATACGAGCAGTACTTC.